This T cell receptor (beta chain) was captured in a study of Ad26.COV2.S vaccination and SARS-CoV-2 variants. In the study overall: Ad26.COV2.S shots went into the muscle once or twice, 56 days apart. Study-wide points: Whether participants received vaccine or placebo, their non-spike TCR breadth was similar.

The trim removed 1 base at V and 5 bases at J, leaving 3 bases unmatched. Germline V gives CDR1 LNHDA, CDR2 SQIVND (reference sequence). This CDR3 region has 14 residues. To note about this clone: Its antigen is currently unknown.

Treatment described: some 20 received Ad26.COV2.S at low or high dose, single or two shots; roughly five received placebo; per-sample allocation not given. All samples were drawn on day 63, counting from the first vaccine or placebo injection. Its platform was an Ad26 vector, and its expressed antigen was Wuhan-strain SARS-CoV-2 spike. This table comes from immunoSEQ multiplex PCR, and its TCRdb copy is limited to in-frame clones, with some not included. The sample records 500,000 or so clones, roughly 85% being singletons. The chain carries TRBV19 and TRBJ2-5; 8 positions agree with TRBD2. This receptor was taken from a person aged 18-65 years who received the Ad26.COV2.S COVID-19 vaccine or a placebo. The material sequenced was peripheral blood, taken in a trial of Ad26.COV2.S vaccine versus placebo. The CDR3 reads CASSIVGGAETQYF. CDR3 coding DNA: TGTGCCAGTAGTATAGTCGGGGGGGCCGAGACCCAGTACTTC.